A selection of T cell receptor beta chains follows, all from one sample in a study of technical replicates of blood from a handful of donors. The repertoire was sequenced with immunoSEQ multiplex PCR; TCRdb's copy has only in-frame clones and lacks some. The data show under 80,000 clones, with more than 85% seen just once and under 0.5% held by the top ten. Sequenced sample: T cells isolated from PBMCs. The origin of the receptors is a human donor in good health. Some clones in this sample may be carry-over from other donors' samples. Both conserved end residues are part of each CDR3. A D gene is named only where the DNA matches it firmly. Size values are once, few and many counts, or a class for expanded clones, and some rows have none.

abundance,d_gene,v_gene,len,j_gene,CDR3nt,CDR3aa
NA,NA,TRBV30,14,TRBJ2-7,TGTGCCTGGGGTCTTGGTCTAGCTTCCTACGAGCAGTACTTC,CAWGLGLASYEQYF
NA,TRBD2,TRBV7-6,16,TRBJ2-5,TGTGCCAGCAGCTTACCTACTAGCGGAGTCCAAGAGACCCAGTACTTC,CASSLPTSGVQETQYF
NA,NA,TRBV7-3,16,TRBJ2-3,TGTGCCAGCAGCTTAAATGGCCAGGGGGGAACAGATACGCAGTATTTT,CASSLNGQGGTDTQYF
NA,TRBD2,TRBV27,16,TRBJ2-1,TGTGCCAGCAGTTCCCCTAGCGGGAGTGTTCACAATGAGCAGTTCTTC,CASSSPSGSVHNEQFF
NA,NA,TRBV6-1,13,TRBJ1-1,TGTGCCAGCAGTCCCACCCGCCGGACTGAAGCTTTCTTT,CASSPTRRTEAFF
NA,TRBD1,TRBV7-2,12,TRBJ1-2,TGTGCCAGCAGCCCACAGGGGTATGGCTACACCTTC,CASSPQGYGYTF
NA,NA,TRBV4-3,15,TRBJ1-1,TGCGCCAGCAGCCAAGAGAGGGGGGGACACACTGAAGCTTTCTTT,CASSQERGGHTEAFF
NA,NA,TRBV29-1,10,TRBJ2-3,TGCAGTGTCCACACAGATACGCAGTATTTT,CSVHTDTQYF
NA,TRBD1,TRBV7-2,14,TRBJ1-1,TGTGCCAGCAGCATGGGACAGGCGGGGACTGAAGCTTTCTTT,CASSMGQAGTEAFF
NA,TRBD2,TRBV19,18,TRBJ2-2,TGTGCCAGTAGTTACCCGTCGAAGGCTAGCGGGAGTCGGGGGGAGCTGTTTTTT,CASSYPSKASGSRGELFF
NA,TRBD1,TRBV7-8,14,TRBJ2-3,TGTGCCAGCAGCGGTGGGACAGGGCCAGATACGCAGTATTTT,CASSGGTGPDTQYF
NA,NA,TRBV5-1,14,TRBJ2-7,TGCGCCAGCAGCTTCACAGTGAGATCCTACGAGCAGTACTTC,CASSFTVRSYEQYF
NA,TRBD1,TRBV9,15,TRBJ1-2,TGTGCCAGCAGCGCCCGACAGGGGGTCGCCTATGGCTACACCTTC,CASSARQGVAYGYTF
NA,NA,TRBV19,13,TRBJ1-2,TGTGCCAGTAGCCCCACAGGGCTCGATGGCTACACCTTC,CASSPTGLDGYTF
few,NA,TRBV27,13,TRBJ1-2,TGTGCCAGCAGTTACCTACAGGGATCTGGCTACACCTTC,CASSYLQGSGYTF
NA,NA,TRBV4-2,15,TRBJ1-2,TGTGCCAGCAGCCAAGACGAGGGTAAGGGTTATGGCTACACCTTC,CASSQDEGKGYGYTF
NA,TRBD1,TRBV19,16,TRBJ1-4,TGTGCCAGTCTGCCGGGACAGTGGGCAACTAATGAAAAACTGTTTTTT,CASLPGQWATNEKLFF
once,NA,TRBV7-2,11,TRBJ2-7,TGTGCCAGCAGCGCCTCCTACGAGCAGTACTTC,CASSASYEQYF